This T cell receptor (beta chain) came from a study of CD8 T cells in ankylosing spondylitis. This CDR3 comprises 12 residues. V was shortened by 8 bases and J by 5 bases, with 10 bases between the two germline ends. Many counts were recorded for this clonotype. MiXCR, applied by TCRdb to the 5' RACE reads, yields one record per CDR3 protein. The table includes over 200,000 distinct CDR3 sequences, 10% detected once. J is TRBJ1-5 and V is TRBV12-3 or TRBV12-4; D gene unclear. The sequencing input was blood, either unsorted or a sorted T cell fraction (not recorded which). The TCR was taken from a male donor with ankylosing spondylitis or in good health (not recorded which). CDR3 loop: CASSNRDQPQHF. The CDR3, as DNA: TGTGCCAGCTCTAATCGGGATCAGCCCCAGCATTTT.